The T cell receptor (beta chain) under discussion was sequenced for a study of long-term antiretroviral therapy in people with HIV. Remarks on this clone: Its antigen is unidentified.

Regarding the study as a whole: ART adherence, viral resistance and therapy changes went undocumented. Diversity increased after ART yet remained lower than in transplant donor controls.

CDR1 MNHNS and CDR2 SASEGT come from the germline V gene. V was trimmed by 5 bases and J by 4 bases, leaving 11 bases between them. The CDR3 contains 13 residues. The libraries were made with immunoSEQ v3.0 at survey level. Profiled with immunoSEQ multiplex PCR; TCRdb holds only in-frame clones, not every one. This repertoire shows about 24,000 clones, approximately 80% found once; its top ten account for approximately 6.1%. Researchers secured at least one pre-ART and at least two post-ART PBMC samples from each donor. Without exception, participants with HIV were treated in the United States. The material was unsorted PBMCs, obtained 4.4 years after starting antiretroviral therapy. The chain links TRBV6-1 to TRBJ1-1; D remains unclear. The TCR comes from a man aged 30-40 years with HIV. The CDR3 is CASSLKMGTEAFF. The DNA for the CDR3 is TGTGCCAGCAGTTTAAAAATGGGCACTGAAGCTTTCTTT.